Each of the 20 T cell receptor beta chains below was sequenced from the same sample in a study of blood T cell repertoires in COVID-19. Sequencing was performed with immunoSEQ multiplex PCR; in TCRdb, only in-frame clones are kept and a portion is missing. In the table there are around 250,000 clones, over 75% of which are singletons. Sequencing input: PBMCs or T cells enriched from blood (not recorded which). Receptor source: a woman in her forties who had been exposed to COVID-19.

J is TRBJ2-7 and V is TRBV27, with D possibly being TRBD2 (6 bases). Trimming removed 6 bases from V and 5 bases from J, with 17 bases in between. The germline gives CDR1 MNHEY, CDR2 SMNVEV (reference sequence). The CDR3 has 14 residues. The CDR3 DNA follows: TGTGCCAGCAGGCGTCTAGGCCAGCGGGACGAGCAGTACGTC. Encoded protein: CASRRLGQRDEQYV.

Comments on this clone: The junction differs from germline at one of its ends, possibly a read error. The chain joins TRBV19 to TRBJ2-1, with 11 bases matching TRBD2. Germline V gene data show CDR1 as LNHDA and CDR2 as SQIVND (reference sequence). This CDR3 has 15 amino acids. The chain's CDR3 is CASRIAGGPLREQFF. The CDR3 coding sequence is TGTGCCAGTAGAATAGCGGGAGGGCCGCTCCGGGAGCAGTTCTTC.

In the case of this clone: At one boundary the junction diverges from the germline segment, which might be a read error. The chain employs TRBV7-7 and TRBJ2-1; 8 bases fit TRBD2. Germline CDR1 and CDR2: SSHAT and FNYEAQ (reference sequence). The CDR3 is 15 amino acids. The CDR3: CASSLSGTRGNEQFF. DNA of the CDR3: TGTGCTAGCAGCTTATCCGGGACTAGGGGGAATGAGCAGTTCTTC.

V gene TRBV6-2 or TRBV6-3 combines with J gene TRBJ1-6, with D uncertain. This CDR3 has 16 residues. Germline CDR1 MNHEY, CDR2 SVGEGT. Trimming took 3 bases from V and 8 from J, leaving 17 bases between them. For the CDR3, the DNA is TGTGCCAGCAGTTATGCCCCAGGTGTTTTATATTCACCCCTCCACTTT. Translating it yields CASSYAPGVLYSPLHF.

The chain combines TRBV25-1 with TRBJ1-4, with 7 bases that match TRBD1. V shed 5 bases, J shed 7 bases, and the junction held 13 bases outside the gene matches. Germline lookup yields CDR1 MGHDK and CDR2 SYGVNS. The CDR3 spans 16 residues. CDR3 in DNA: TGTGCCAGCAGTCTCAAAAGGGGGCGAGGGGGTGAAAAACTGTTTTTT. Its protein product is CASSLKRGRGGEKLFF.

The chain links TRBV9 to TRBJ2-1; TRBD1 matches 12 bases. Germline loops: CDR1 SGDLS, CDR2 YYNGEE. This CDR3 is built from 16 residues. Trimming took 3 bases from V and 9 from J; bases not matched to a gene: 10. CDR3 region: CASSGQGDRGLTEQFF. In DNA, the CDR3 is TGTGCCAGCAGCGGGCAGGGGGACAGGGGGCTCACTGAGCAGTTCTTC.

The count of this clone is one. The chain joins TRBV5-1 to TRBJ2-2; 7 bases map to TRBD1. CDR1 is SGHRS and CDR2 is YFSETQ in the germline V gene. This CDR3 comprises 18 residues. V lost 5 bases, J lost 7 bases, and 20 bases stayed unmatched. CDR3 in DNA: TGCGCCAGCAGTTACGAACTTTATTCTGAGACAGGGTTCGGGGAGCTGTTTTTT. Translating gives CASSYELYSETGFGELFF. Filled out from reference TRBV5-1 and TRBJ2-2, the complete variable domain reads KAGVTQTPRYLIKTRGQQVTLSCSPISGHRSVSWYQQTPGQGLQFLFEYFSETQRNKGNFPGRFSGRQFSNSRSEMNVSTLELGDSALYLCASSYELYSETGFGELFFGEGSRLTVL.

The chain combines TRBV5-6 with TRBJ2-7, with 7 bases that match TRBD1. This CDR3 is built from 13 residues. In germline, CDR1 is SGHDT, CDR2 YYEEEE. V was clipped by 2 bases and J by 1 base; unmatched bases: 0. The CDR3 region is CASSLQGSYEQYF. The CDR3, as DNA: TGTGCCAGCAGCTTACAGGGGTCCTACGAGCAGTACTTC.

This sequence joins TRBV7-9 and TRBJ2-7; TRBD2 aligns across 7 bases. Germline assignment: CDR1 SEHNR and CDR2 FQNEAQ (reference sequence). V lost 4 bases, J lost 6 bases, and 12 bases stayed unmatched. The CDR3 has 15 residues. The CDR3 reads CASSSPRGSSLEQYV. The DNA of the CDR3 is TGTGCCAGCAGCTCCCCGCGGGGGTCGTCCCTCGAGCAGTACGTC.

CDR3 protein: CASHRGNYGYTF. CDR3 DNA sequence: TGTGCCAGCCACAGGGGGAACTATGGCTACACCTTC. The V gene is TRBV19, the J gene TRBJ1-2, with TRBD1 identical over 8 bases. Germline CDR1 reads LNHDA; CDR2 reads SQIVND (reference sequence). The CDR3 covers 12 residues. Losses at the gene ends were 9 bases for V and 2 bases for J; bases not matched to a gene: 2.

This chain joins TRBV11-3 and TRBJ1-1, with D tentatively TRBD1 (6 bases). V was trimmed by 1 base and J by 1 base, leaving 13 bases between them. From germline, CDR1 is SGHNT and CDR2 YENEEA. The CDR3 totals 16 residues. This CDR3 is CASSLGTGYGNTEAFF. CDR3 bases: TGTGCCAGCAGCTTAGGTACAGGGTATGGGAACACTGAAGCTTTCTTT.

CDR3: CAGVTGGNTEAFF. The CDR3 DNA is TGTGCCGGGGTAACAGGGGGCAACACTGAAGCTTTCTTT. The V and J genes are TRBV28 and TRBJ1-1; 9 nucleotides match TRBD1. After removal of 11 bases from V and 2 bases from J, the junction contained 6 bases not matched to a gene. Looked up from germline, CDR1 is MDHEN and CDR2 is SYDVKM. This CDR3 comprises 13 residues.

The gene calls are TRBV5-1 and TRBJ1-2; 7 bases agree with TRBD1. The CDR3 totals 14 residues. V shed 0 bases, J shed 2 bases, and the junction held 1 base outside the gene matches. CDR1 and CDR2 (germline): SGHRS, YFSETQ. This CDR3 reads CASSLGDRNYGYTF. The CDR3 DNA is TGCGCCAGCAGCTTGGGGGACAGAAACTATGGCTACACCTTC. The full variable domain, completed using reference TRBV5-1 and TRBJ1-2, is KAGVTQTPRYLIKTRGQQVTLSCSPISGHRSVSWYQQTPGQGLQFLFEYFSETQRNKGNFPGRFSGRQFSNSRSEMNVSTLELGDSALYLCASSLGDRNYGYTFGSGTRLTVV.

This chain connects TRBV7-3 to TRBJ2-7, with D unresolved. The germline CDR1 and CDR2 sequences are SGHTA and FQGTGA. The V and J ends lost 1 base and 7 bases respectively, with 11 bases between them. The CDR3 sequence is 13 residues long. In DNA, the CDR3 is TGTGCCAGCAGCTTAATTCTCCTTTCGGAGCAGTACTTC. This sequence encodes CASSLILLSEQYF.

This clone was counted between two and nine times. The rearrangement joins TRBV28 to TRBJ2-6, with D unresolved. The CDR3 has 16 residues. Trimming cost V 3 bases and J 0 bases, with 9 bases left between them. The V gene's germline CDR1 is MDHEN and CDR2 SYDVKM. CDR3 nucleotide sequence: TGTGCCAGCAGTTTCCTTCGCGACTCTGGGGCCAACGTCCTGACTTTC. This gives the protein CASSFLRDSGANVLTF.

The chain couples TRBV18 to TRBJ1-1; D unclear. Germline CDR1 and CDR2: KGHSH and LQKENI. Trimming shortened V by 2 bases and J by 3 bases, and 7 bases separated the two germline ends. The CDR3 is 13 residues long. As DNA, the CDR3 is TGTGCCAGCTCACCAGGAGCTGACACTGAAGCTTTCTTT. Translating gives CASSPGADTEAFF.

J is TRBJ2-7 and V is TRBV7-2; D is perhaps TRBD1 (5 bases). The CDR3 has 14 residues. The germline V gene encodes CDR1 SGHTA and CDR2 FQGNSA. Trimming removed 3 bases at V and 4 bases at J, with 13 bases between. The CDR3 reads CASSLSRQGYEQYF. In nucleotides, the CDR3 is TGTGCCAGCAGCTTGAGTAGGCAGGGTTACGAGCAGTACTTC. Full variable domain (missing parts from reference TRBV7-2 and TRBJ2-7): GAGVSQSPSNKVTEKGKDVELRCDPISGHTALYWYRQSLGQGLEFLIYFQGNSAPDKSGLPSDRFSAERTGGSVSTLTIQRTQQEDSAVYLCASSLSRQGYEQYFGPGTRLTVT.

The CDR3 is CASSGENNQPQHF. The CDR3 region has the DNA TGTGCCAGCAGTGGCGAGAACAATCAGCCCCAGCATTTT. This chain links TRBV2 with TRBJ1-5; no clear D gene. Trimming cost V 4 bases and J 3 bases, with 7 bases left between them. Germline lookup yields CDR1 SNHLY and CDR2 FYNNEI. CDR3 length: 13 residues.

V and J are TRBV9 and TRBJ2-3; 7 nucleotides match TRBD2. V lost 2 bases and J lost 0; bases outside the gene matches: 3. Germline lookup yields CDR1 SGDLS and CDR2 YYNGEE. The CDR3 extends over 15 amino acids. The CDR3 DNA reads TGTGCCAGCAGCGTGTTTAGCGGGAGCACAGATACGCAGTATTTT. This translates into CASSVFSGSTDTQYF.

For the CDR3, the DNA is TGTGCCAGTACCAATGGGGCCAGGAGGAGGGATGGCTACACCTTC. Protein product: CASTNGARRRDGYTF. The rearrangement links TRBV19 to TRBJ1-2; D is perhaps TRBD1 (5 bases). Deletions cut 7 bases from V and 6 bases from J, with 21 bases between. This CDR3 comprises 15 residues. Germline loops: CDR1 LNHDA, CDR2 SQIVND (reference sequence).